These T cell receptor beta chains were read from a single sample in a study of blood T cell repertoires in COVID-19. Using immunoSEQ multiplex PCR, the repertoire was profiled, and TCRdb retains in-frame clones only, with some absent. In the table there are some 200,000 clones, about nine tenths of which are singletons. The material sequenced was PBMCs or T cells enriched from blood (not recorded which). The receptors shown here come from a woman in her fifties or sixties in a cohort exposed to, infected with or recovered from COVID-19 (not recorded which). Both conserved end residues are trimmed from each CDR3. Fields, in order: V gene, J gene, D gene, CDR3 protein. D genes are given only for firm matches.

TRBV7-2	TRBJ1-1	-	ASSLSGFGDTEAF
TRBV7-2	TRBJ2-2	-	ASSLNQGSGELF
TRBV3-1/TRBV3-2	TRBJ2-7	-	ASSPPIRFHEQY
TRBV18	TRBJ2-3	-	ASSPRDNTDTQY
TRBV11-3	TRBJ2-1	-	ASSLGSRNEQF
TRBV7-6	TRBJ1-6	TRBD1	ASSLRGLPGQGTSALH
TRBV6-5	TRBJ2-2	-	ASRFLGGYGELF
TRBV7-9	TRBJ2-2	TRBD2	ASIATSGNTGELF
TRBV7-2	TRBJ2-3	-	ASSLSSSGRSTDTQY
TRBV5-5	TRBJ1-6	-	ASSGVGRGMGFYNSPLH
TRBV30	TRBJ1-5	-	AWSVSQRNQPQH
TRBV19	TRBJ1-6	TRBD1	ASNAQGARGISPLH
TRBV5-1	TRBJ1-2	TRBD1	ASSLSGGPDGYT
TRBV29-1	TRBJ2-5	-	SVVGGVVGETQY
TRBV11-3	TRBJ1-1	-	ASRYREGTEAF
TRBV6-4	TRBJ1-1	TRBD1	ASSDSGTGDEAF
TRBV18	TRBJ1-3	-	ASSLGTYSGNTIY
TRBV12-5	TRBJ2-7	TRBD1	ASGPRTGTREQY
TRBV27	TRBJ1-2	-	ASSAGRNYGYT
TRBV19	TRBJ2-7	TRBD2	ASRAGGTYEQY
TRBV4-1	TRBJ2-5	-	ASSQLGGSQETQY
TRBV9	TRBJ2-5	-	ASSVGTQETQY
TRBV5-4	TRBJ1-2	-	ASSLKAGLGGYGYT
TRBV4-2	TRBJ2-7	TRBD1	ASSRGQGVGYEQY
TRBV5-6	TRBJ1-1	-	ASSLVPQLSNTEAF
TRBV5-1	TRBJ1-2	TRBD1	ASSQATGGVRGYT
TRBV19	TRBJ1-5	-	ATQGGDFQPQH
TRBV6-4	TRBJ2-1	TRBD2	ASSSGGGAYEQF
TRBV5-5	TRBJ2-7	-	ASSPGNSYEQY
TRBV29-1	TRBJ1-1	TRBD1	SAIDRDRENTEAF
TRBV7-8	TRBJ2-7	-	ASSLASGLAYEQY
TRBV3-1/TRBV3-2	TRBJ2-7	-	ASSPGYYEQY
TRBV10-3	TRBJ1-2	-	AISGMGGYGYT
TRBV7-2	TRBJ1-2	TRBD1	ASSRDSLNYGYT
TRBV7-6	TRBJ2-7	TRBD1	ASSVDRVGEQY
TRBV21-1	TRBJ1-1	-	ASSLQGRVPTEAF